A single sample is the source of the 28 T cell receptor beta chains below, sequenced in a study of read filtering for tumor transcriptome and immune sequencing. This library used 300 to 500 ng RNA and molecular barcoded adaptors spanning alpha/delta and beta/gamma chains. TCRdb redid the calling of the reads with MiXCR, one entry per CDR3 protein. The sample has about 5,800 distinct CDR3 sequences; approximately 21% are singletons. Input material: a population of CD138-negative cells sorted from bone marrow. Receptor source: a donor at least 40 years old with multiple myeloma.

This clonotype was found a few times. CDR3 region: CASSLSPTSTDTQYF. CDR3 bases: TGTGCCAGCAGCCTGAGCCCCACGAGCACAGATACGCAGTATTTT. This chain connects TRBV6-5 to TRBJ2-3; D call uncertain. Germline CDR1 reads MNHEY; CDR2 reads SVGAGI. The CDR3 loop spans 15 amino acids. V shed 6 bases and J shed 0 bases, with 13 bases lying between them.

Relative to its sample, this clonotype is medium-sized. This chain joins TRBV28 and TRBJ2-3; unclear D gene. Germline CDR1 reads MDHEN; CDR2 reads SYDVKM. CDR3 length: 14 residues. V was cut by 3 bases and J by 3 bases, with 10 bases left in between. CDR3 in DNA: TGTGCCAGCAGTTTTTCGGGCCGGACAGATACGCAGTATTTT. Translated: CASSFSGRTDTQYF.

The table lists this clonotype with many counts. This sequence joins TRBV28 and TRBJ2-1; TRBD2 might be the D (6 bases). CDR3 length: 16 residues. V lost 3 bases and J 6 bases, leaving 18 bases between the germline ends. CDR1 and CDR2 from the germline V gene are MDHEN and SYDVKM. The CDR3 loop reads CASSLPTGAGRNEQFF. The CDR3 DNA follows: TGTGCCAGCAGTTTGCCGACGGGAGCCGGTCGCAATGAGCAGTTCTTC. Combining the CDR3 with reference TRBV28 and TRBJ2-1 gives the whole variable domain DVKVTQSSRYLVKRTGEKVFLECVQDMDHENMFWYRQDPGLGLRLIYFSYDVKMKEKGDIPEGYSVSREKKERFSLILESASTNQTSMYLCASSLPTGAGRNEQFFGPGTRLTVL.

By share of the sample, this clonotype is medium-sized (0.01 to 0.1%). This rearrangement joins TRBV6-1 to TRBJ1-1, with 7 bases lining up with TRBD1. V shed 7 bases, J shed 12 bases, and the junction held 11 bases outside the gene matches. Looked up from germline, CDR1 is MNHNS and CDR2 is SASEGT. CDR3 length: 12 amino acids. The DNA for the CDR3 is TGTGCCAGCACCCTAGCAGGGGGGAGGACTTTCTTT. It specifies CASTLAGGRTFF.

This clonotype was observed a single time. CDR3 in DNA: TGCAGTGCCAGCCGACTGCCGGGTTTCTGCAATGAGCAGTTCTTC. As protein: CSASRLPGFCNEQFF. The chain employs TRBV20-1 and TRBJ2-1; D remains ambiguous. The germline V gene encodes CDR1 DFQATT and CDR2 SNEGSKA (reference sequence). The CDR3 consists of 15 residues. V gave up 6 bases and J gave up 6 bases, with 21 bases separating them.

This clonotype has only a few counts. The chain has TRBV15 and TRBJ2-4; 11 bases fit TRBD2. After removal of 0 bases from V and 9 bases from J, the junction contained 10 bases not matched to a gene. The CDR3 runs 17 residues. CDR1 and CDR2 from the germline V gene are LNHNV and YYDKDF (reference sequence). The CDR3 reads CATSRDQGLAAHVIQYF. The CDR3 nucleotides read TGTGCCACCAGCAGAGATCAGGGACTAGCGGCCCATGTCATTCAGTACTTC.

This clonotype was recorded at least ten times. The chain links TRBV4-1 to TRBJ2-5; tentatively, D is TRBD2 (6 bases). Germline lookup yields CDR1 MGHRA and CDR2 YSYEKL. This CDR3 has 15 residues. Trimming shortened V by 0 bases and J by 4 bases, and 12 bases separated the two germline ends. CDR3 protein: CASSQESPGGETQYF. CDR3 sequence (DNA): TGCGCCAGCAGCCAAGAATCTCCCGGGGGAGAGACCCAGTACTTC.

This clonotype is labeled medium-sized. This chain joins TRBV24-1 and TRBJ2-1; TRBD2 is a possible D gene (5 bases). The CDR3 totals 15 residues. CDR1 and CDR2 (germline): KGHDR, SFDVKD. V lost 4 bases and J 3 bases, leaving 12 bases between the germline ends. CDR3 sequence reads: CATSDPGLLYNEQFF. The CDR3 nucleotides read TGTGCCACCAGTGACCCCGGACTTCTCTACAATGAGCAGTTCTTC.

By frequency in the sample, this clonotype is medium-sized. The rearrangement uses TRBV19 and TRBJ2-7; the D gene is possibly TRBD2 (5 bases). CDR3 length equals 13 residues. Trimming cost V 1 base and J 5 bases, with 9 bases left between them. CDR1 is LNHDA, CDR2 SQIVND, per germline (reference sequence). As DNA, the CDR3 is TGTGCCAGTAGTATAGTCGCTAGCCACGAGCAGTACTTC. Translating gives CASSIVASHEQYF.

The table lists this clonotype with many counts. The chain couples TRBV5-6 to TRBJ1-2; no reliable D call. CDR1 SGHDT and CDR2 YYEEEE come from the germline V gene. This CDR3 is built from 14 residues. The ends were cut back, 0 bases at V and 0 bases at J, with 6 bases in the middle. The DNA for the CDR3 is TGTGCCAGCAGCTTGGAGACGACTAACTATGGCTACACCTTC. Translated, it gives CASSLETTNYGYTF.

In this sample, this clonotype is medium-sized. The V call is TRBV3-1, the J call TRBJ2-7, with D tentatively TRBD1 (7 bases). The CDR3 is made up of 15 amino acids. Trimming removed 4 bases from V and 2 bases from J, with 15 bases in between. Germline V gene data show CDR1 as LGHDT and CDR2 as YNNKEL (reference sequence). The CDR3 sequence: CASSPFSGGPYEQYF. DNA of the CDR3: TGTGCCAGCAGCCCGTTCTCAGGGGGGCCCTACGAGCAGTACTTC.

This clonotype came up a few times. A far larger clone lies a single base away; this is likely a read error. The chain combines TRBV30 with TRBJ1-1; TRBD1 is a possible D gene (5 bases). The J call may be mistaken, given a closer DNA end match to TRBJ1-6. The CDR3 length is 16 residues. CDR1 is GTSNPN and CDR2 is SVGIG in the germline V gene (reference sequence). The CDR3 DNA is TGTGCCTGGAGTGTACTTGTGAGACAGAGGACTTCACCCCTCCACTTT. It is translated as CAWSVLVRQRTSPLHF.

To note about this clonotype: Germline and junction disagree at one end, which may indicate a read error. This chain joins TRBV5-1 and TRBJ2-3; TRBD1 is a possible D gene (6 bases). The V gene's germline CDR1 is SGHRS and CDR2 YFSETQ. The CDR3 is 14 amino acids. The CDR3 here is CARSPPQGSDTQYF. CDR3 coding DNA: TGCGCCCGCAGCCCCCCCCAGGGGTCAGATACGCAGTATTTT. The full variable domain, in which reference TRBV5-1 and TRBJ2-3 provide the parts outside the CDR3, is KAGVTQTPRYLIKTRGQQVTLSCSPISGHRSVSWYQQTPGQGLQFLFEYFSETQRNKGNFPGRFSGRQFSNSRSEMNVSTLELGDSALYLCARSPPQGSDTQYFGPGTRLTVL.

By share, this clonotype ranks as medium-sized. This chain connects TRBV12-3 or TRBV12-4 to TRBJ2-1; the match to TRBD2 covers 13 bases. CDR3 length: 15 residues. V trimming: 6 bases; J trimming: 7 bases; junction bases outside the gene matches: 6. CDR3 loop: CASSSGLAGANEQFF. The CDR3 DNA reads as TGTGCCAGCAGCTCCGGACTAGCGGGAGCGAATGAGCAGTTCTTC.

This clonotype was observed at least ten times. The rearrangement links TRBV10-2 to TRBJ1-5; weak D call: TRBD1 (5 bases). The CDR3 covers 14 residues. CDR1 is WSHSY and CDR2 is SAAADI in the germline V gene. Trimming cost V 0 bases and J 6 bases, with 9 bases left between them. The CDR3 region has the DNA TGCGCCAGCAGTGAGTCAGGGGTGGGTCAGCCCCAGCATTTT. Translating gives CASSESGVGQPQHF.

This clonotype is labeled as medium-sized. J is TRBJ2-2 and V is TRBV2; perhaps TRBD1 as D (6 bases). The V and J ends lost 6 bases and 0 bases respectively, with 11 bases between them. The length of the CDR3 is 15 residues. Germline V CDR1 and CDR2: SNHLY, FYNNEI. The CDR3 DNA sequence: TGTGCCAGCAGCTCCGGGACACCGAACACCGGGGAGCTGTTTTTT. Its protein product is CASSSGTPNTGELFF.

This clonotype was counted ten times or more. CDR3 residues: CASTREVDQPQHF. The CDR3 nucleotides are TGTGCCAGCACCAGGGAAGTAGATCAGCCCCAGCATTTT. The chain carries TRBV2 and TRBJ1-5; weak D call: TRBD1 (5 bases). Deletions cut 7 bases from V and 5 bases from J, with 12 bases between. Germline CDR1 and CDR2: SNHLY and FYNNEI. This CDR3 has 13 residues.

The sample holds many counts of this clonotype. This rearrangement joins TRBV20-1 to TRBJ2-7, with D perhaps matching TRBD1 (6 bases). The V and J ends lost 0 bases and 5 bases respectively, with 14 bases between them. The V gene's germline CDR1 is DFQATT and CDR2 SNEGSKA (reference sequence). The CDR3 is 14 residues long. CDR3 in DNA: TGCAGTGCTAGAGAAAGGACAGTCTACCACGAGCAGTACTTC. Translation gives CSARERTVYHEQYF.

This clonotype was observed many times. The chain joins TRBV18 to TRBJ1-3, with no clear D. V gave up 1 base and J gave up 3 bases, with 13 bases separating them. The CDR3 is made up of 16 amino acids. CDR1 KGHSH and CDR2 LQKENI come from the germline V gene. Here the CDR3 reads CASSPRAGGGGNTIYF. The CDR3 DNA reads as TGTGCCAGCTCACCACGGGCAGGAGGAGGTGGAAACACCATATATTTT.

This clonotype is medium-sized (0.01 to 0.1%). The chain carries TRBV6-5 and TRBJ1-1; tentatively, D is TRBD1 (6 bases). The CDR3 spans 17 residues. Germline CDR1 MNHEY, CDR2 SVGAGI. V was shortened by 1 base and J by 1 base, with 16 bases between the two germline ends. In DNA form, the CDR3 reads TGTGCCAGCAGTTACTGGTTCAACAGGGAAGGGAACACTGAAGCTTTCTTT. Protein sequence: CASSYWFNREGNTEAFF.

This clonotype was seen repeatedly, ten times or more. The V call is TRBV6-2 or TRBV6-3, the J call TRBJ2-7; 9 bases are shared with TRBD2. Germline V gene lookup returns CDR1 MNHEY and CDR2 SVGEGT. Trimming at V came to 6 bases and at J to 6 bases, leaving 12 bases not matched to a gene. This CDR3 is built from 15 residues. The CDR3 coding sequence is TGTGCCAGCAGCTCCCTAGCGGGAAAAAGAGGCGAGCAGTACTTC. It codes for CASSSLAGKRGEQYF.

This clonotype was recorded at least ten times. The chain combines TRBV5-1 with TRBJ2-3, with 13 bases identical to TRBD2. Germline V gene data show CDR1 as SGHRS and CDR2 as YFSETQ. The CDR3 runs to 17 residues. V dropped 5 bases and J dropped 2; count of bases not matched to a gene: 8. CDR3: CASRAWGLAGITDTQYF. CDR3 bases: TGCGCCAGCAGGGCCTGGGGACTAGCGGGGATCACAGATACGCAGTATTTT.

About this clonotype itself: An end of the junction differs from the germline gene, which may be a read error. V usage is TRBV12-3 or TRBV12-4 and J usage is TRBJ1-4; D ambiguous. CDR3 length equals 14 residues. Here the CDR3 reads CASSPQRSNEELFF. The DNA for the CDR3 is TGTGCCAGCAGCCCCCAGAGGTCTAATGAAGAACTGTTTTTT.

This clonotype was found a few times. The V and J genes are TRBV5-4 and TRBJ2-2; the match to TRBD2 covers 13 bases. This CDR3 contains 17 residues. Germline assignment: CDR1 SGHNT and CDR2 YYREEE (reference sequence). V lost 0 bases, J lost 6 bases, and 5 bases stayed unmatched. The CDR3 nucleotides are TGTGCCAGCAGCTTGGACCCGACTAGCGGGAGGTCCGGGGAGCTGTTTTTT. Its translation is CASSLDPTSGRSGELFF.

At least ten counts were recorded for this clonotype. At one end, the junction sequence differs from germline, possibly due to a read error. The J gene is TRBJ2-3, the V gene TRBV7-7; D may be TRBD2 (5 bases). The CDR3 has 16 residues. Germline CDR1 is SSHAT and CDR2 is FNYEAQ (reference sequence). The CDR3 sequence is CASSLAGTGGPDTQYF. The CDR3 bases are TGTGCTAGCAGCTTAGCTGGCACCGGAGGACCAGATACGCAGTATTTT.

In its sample, this clonotype was seen many times. This chain connects TRBV10-3 to TRBJ1-2; tentative D call: TRBD1 (6 bases). Germline V CDR1 and CDR2: ENHRY, SYGVKD. The CDR3 covers 15 residues. The V and J ends lost 2 bases and 5 bases respectively, with 15 bases between them. The CDR3 DNA reads TGTGCCATCAGTGAGGTGGGAAGAGGGGGGTATGGCTACACCTTC. The encoded protein is CAISEVGRGGYGYTF.

This clonotype has a single count. Sequence at one end of the junction differs from germline and may be a read error. The genes are TRBV27 and TRBJ1-2, with 9 bases aligning to TRBD1. Germline values: CDR1 MNHEY, CDR2 SMNVEV (reference sequence). The CDR3 covers 15 residues. The CDR3 bases are TGTACCAGCAGTTTATCACGGACAGGGGCTGGAGGCTACACCTTC. Translated, it gives CTSSLSRTGAGGYTF.

As regards this clonotype: The junction departs from the called germline gene at one end, perhaps through a read error. The J gene is TRBJ1-1, the V gene TRBV12-3 or TRBV12-4; D gene uncertain. This CDR3 region has 15 residues. CDR3 coding DNA: TGTCCCAGCATTAAGCAAGGGTGGTGGAACACTGAAGCTTTCTTT. This encodes CPSIKQGWWNTEAFF.